The next 30 T cell receptor beta chains were all read from a single sample in a study of beta chain features in type 1 diabetes. Expressed TCRB transcripts were sequenced, since all the RNA that had been isolated was reverse transcribed. The data were produced by immunoSEQ multiplex PCR, yet TCRdb's version contains in-frame clones alone and is incomplete. The data contain around 500,000 clones, over 10% of them singletons. The specimen was naive CD4+ T cells from blood. The receptors originated from a woman aged 18 to 35 in good health.

The V gene is TRBV4-1, the J gene TRBJ2-1; the D is unclear. V dropped 3 bases and J dropped 6 bases, with 3 bases sitting between them. Germline V gene sequence: CDR1 MGHRA, CDR2 YSYEKL. The CDR3 runs 11 residues. CDR3: CASSQSNEQFF. CDR3 coding DNA: TGCGCCAGCAGCCAGTCCAATGAGCAGTTCTTC.

J is TRBJ2-7 and V is TRBV15, with D perhaps assigned TRBD1 or TRBD2 (5 bases each). Germline assignment: CDR1 LNHNV and CDR2 YYDKDF (reference sequence). This CDR3 contains 14 residues. Trimming stripped 0 bases from V and 2 bases from J, with 8 bases between. The CDR3 nucleotides read TGTGCCACCAGCAGAGACCCGGGGCCCTACGAGCAGTACTTC. As protein: CATSRDPGPYEQYF.

This clone was counted at least ten times. The chain recombines TRBV28 with TRBJ1-2; no definite D call. Per germline, CDR1 MDHEN and CDR2 SYDVKM. There are 10 residues in the CDR3. Trimming shortened V by 4 bases and J by 8 bases, and 5 bases separated the two germline ends. As DNA, the CDR3 is TGTGCCAGCAGTTCTCCAGGCTACACCTTC. Its protein product is CASSSPGYTF.

In this sample, this clone turned up a few times. The chain links TRBV5-4 to TRBJ1-2; D perhaps matches TRBD1 (6 bases). Looked up from germline, CDR1 is SGHNT and CDR2 is YYREEE (reference sequence). V lost 4 bases and J lost 7, with 20 bases in between. This CDR3 is built from 15 residues. CDR3 nucleotide sequence: TGTGCCAGCAGCCCTAGGGGGACACTGCGAGCTGGCTACACCTTC. It is translated as CASSPRGTLRAGYTF.

The gene calls are TRBV7-9 and TRBJ1-4; possibly TRBD1 for D (6 bases). Trimming took 1 base from V and 5 from J, leaving 17 bases between them. CDR1 SEHNR and CDR2 FQNEAQ come from the germline V gene (reference sequence). This CDR3 is built from 17 residues. CDR3 in amino acids: CASSLGEGQKENEKLFF. The CDR3 nucleotides are TGTGCCAGCAGCTTAGGGGAAGGACAGAAAGAAAATGAAAAACTGTTTTTT.

This chain connects TRBV29-1 to TRBJ2-1; D not resolved. Between the trimmed V and J ends, which lost 3 bases and 3 bases, there was a span of 12 bases. The CDR3 is 14 residues long. The germline V gene has CDR1 SQVTM and CDR2 ANQGSEA. DNA of the CDR3: TGCAGCGTTGAGAGTAAGGGAATCTACAATGAGCAGTTCTTC. Encoded protein: CSVESKGIYNEQFF.

This clone was recorded a few times. V is TRBV7-2 and J is TRBJ2-3; maybe TRBD2 (5 bases). The V end was cut by 1 base, the J end by 10 bases, with 9 bases between. The CDR3 length is 12 residues. Germline assignment: CDR1 SGHTA and CDR2 FQGNSA. The CDR3 loop is CASSLDAGPQYF. The CDR3 DNA sequence: TGTGCCAGCAGCTTAGACGCGGGCCCGCAGTATTTT.

This clone appeared a few times. This sequence joins TRBV27 and TRBJ2-7; maybe TRBD2 (5 bases). The ends were cut back, 5 bases at V and 2 bases at J, with 16 bases in the middle. The CDR3 runs to 15 residues. CDR1 MNHEY and CDR2 SMNVEV come from the germline V gene (reference sequence). The CDR3 region has the DNA TGTGCCAGCAGTCCCGAGGGCAGGATGGCCTACGAGCAGTACTTC. Protein sequence: CASSPEGRMAYEQYF.

This sequence joins TRBV7-2 and TRBJ2-6; D perhaps matches TRBD2 (6 bases). This CDR3 region has 15 residues. The germline V gene encodes CDR1 SGHTA and CDR2 FQGNSA. Trimming removed 6 bases from V and 0 bases from J, with 9 bases in between. The CDR3 here is CASRGGPSGANVLTF. The CDR3 DNA follows: TGTGCCAGCAGGGGGGGTCCCTCTGGGGCCAACGTCCTGACTTTC. The whole variable domain, filled in from reference TRBV7-2 and TRBJ2-6, reads GAGVSQSPSNKVTEKGKDVELRCDPISGHTALYWYRQSLGQGLEFLIYFQGNSAPDKSGLPSDRFSAERTGGSVSTLTIQRTQQEDSAVYLCASRGGPSGANVLTFGAGSRLTVL.

In its sample, this clone was seen a few times. This rearrangement joins TRBV6-5 to TRBJ2-1; possibly TRBD2 for D (6 bases). Trimming removed 5 bases at V and 4 bases at J, with 15 bases between. The CDR3 length is 15 residues. Germline V gives CDR1 MNHEY, CDR2 SVGAGI. CDR3 nucleotides: TGTGCCAGCAGTCTTCGCGGGACCCTATACAATGAGCAGTTCTTC. Amino acid sequence: CASSLRGTLYNEQFF.

This clone came up a few times. The J gene is TRBJ1-2, the V gene TRBV6-5; D remains unclear. The CDR3 covers 12 residues. Trimming shortened V by 5 bases and J by 3 bases, and 7 bases separated the two germline ends. CDR1 MNHEY and CDR2 SVGAGI come from the germline V gene. Here the CDR3 DNA reads TGTGCCAGCAGTCCCCGATACTATGGCTACACCTTC. The encoded protein is CASSPRYYGYTF.

The genes are TRBV27 and TRBJ2-3; D perhaps matches TRBD2 (5 bases). The V and J ends lost 2 bases and 6 bases respectively, with 9 bases between them. This CDR3 contains 13 residues. CDR1 MNHEY and CDR2 SMNVEV come from the germline V gene (reference sequence). This chain's CDR3 is CASSLGSVDTQYF. CDR3 DNA: TGTGCCAGCAGTTTAGGGAGCGTCGATACGCAGTATTTT.

This clone has a handful of counts. The chain employs TRBV7-9 and TRBJ1-3; 8 bases agree with TRBD1. Per germline, CDR1 SEHNR and CDR2 FQNEAQ (reference sequence). V was clipped by 2 bases and J by 1 base; unmatched bases: 1. CDR3 length: 15 residues. The CDR3 protein is CASSLRTGSGNTIYF. The CDR3 coding sequence is TGTGCCAGCAGCTTACGGACAGGGTCTGGAAACACCATATATTTT.

J is TRBJ2-3 and V is TRBV15; D is possibly TRBD1 (6 bases). Trimming shortened V by 0 bases and J by 3 bases, and 13 bases separated the two germline ends. From germline, CDR1 is LNHNV and CDR2 YYDKDF (reference sequence). The CDR3 has 16 amino acids. The CDR3 DNA sequence: TGTGCCACCAGCAGAGAGTACGGCAGGGGAACAGATACGCAGTATTTT. It encodes CATSREYGRGTDTQYF. The variable domain in full, with the rest retrieved from reference TRBV15 and TRBJ2-3, is DAMVIQNPRYQVTQFGKPVTLSCSQTLNHNVMYWYQQKSSQAPKLLFHYYDKDFNNEADTPDNFQSRRPNTSFCFLDIRSPGLGDTAMYLCATSREYGRGTDTQYFGPGTRLTVL.

This clone has only a few counts. The chain carries TRBV14 and TRBJ2-3; 13 bases match TRBD2. V shed 3 bases and J 5 bases; nucleotides not matched to a gene: 5. This CDR3 has 16 amino acids. Germline CDR1 reads SGHDN; CDR2 reads FVKESK. CDR3 region: CASSHGLAGVVDTQYF. CDR3 DNA: TGTGCCAGCAGCCACGGACTAGCGGGAGTGGTAGATACGCAGTATTTT. The complete variable domain, with remaining parts taken from reference TRBV14 and TRBJ2-3, reads EAGVTQFPSHSVIEKGQTVTLRCDPISGHDNLYWYRRVMGKEIKFLLHFVKESKQDESGMPNNRFLAERTGGTYSTLKVQPAELEDSGVYFCASSHGLAGVVDTQYFGPGTRLTVL.

V usage is TRBV7-8 and J usage is TRBJ2-1; D is undetermined. This CDR3 is 15 amino acids long. V was clipped by 1 base and J by 4 bases, with 11 bases between them. The V gene's germline CDR1 is SGHVS and CDR2 FQNEAQ. DNA of the CDR3: TGTGCCAGCAGCTTAGTACGGTTGAGGTACAATGAGCAGTTCTTC. Protein: CASSLVRLRYNEQFF.

This clone was observed a few times. The chain has TRBV7-2 and TRBJ2-7; unclear D gene. There are 12 residues in the CDR3. Deletions cut 4 bases from V and 6 bases from J, with 10 bases between. Germline values: CDR1 SGHTA, CDR2 FQGNSA. For the CDR3, the DNA is TGTGCCAGCAGCTCCGTTTATTCCGAGCAGTACTTC. This codes for CASSSVYSEQYF.

This clone was detected only a few times. The chain combines TRBV7-2 with TRBJ1-5, with TRBD1 matching over 7 bases. Germline values: CDR1 SGHTA, CDR2 FQGNSA. There are 15 residues in the CDR3. V was clipped by 5 bases and J by 7 bases; unmatched bases: 11. The CDR3 here is CASSAQTGSGQPQHF. The CDR3 DNA sequence: TGTGCCAGCAGCGCCCAGACAGGGTCCGGACAGCCCCAGCATTTT.

This clone has a handful of counts. The gene calls are TRBV27 and TRBJ2-3; the D gene is possibly TRBD1 (5 bases). Germline V gene lookup returns CDR1 MNHEY and CDR2 SMNVEV (reference sequence). Trimming cost V 7 bases and J 2 bases, with 13 bases left between them. This CDR3 is 14 amino acids long. CDR3 nucleotides: TGTGCCAGCAAACCAGGGTCCGCCACAGATACGCAGTATTTT. Translation gives CASKPGSATDTQYF.

The chain uses TRBV2 and TRBJ2-1; TRBD2 aligns across 9 bases. The V gene end was trimmed by 6 bases and the J gene end by 4 bases; junction bases not matched to a gene: 4. The CDR3 runs to 14 residues. Germline loops: CDR1 SNHLY, CDR2 FYNNEI. CDR3 in amino acids: CASRGTSTYNEQFF. CDR3 in DNA: TGTGCCAGCAGAGGGACTAGCACATACAATGAGCAGTTCTTC.

This clone showed up just a few times. The CDR3 spells CATESSTETSYNEQFF. The CDR3 DNA sequence: TGTGCCACGGAAAGCTCGACAGAGACTAGCTACAATGAGCAGTTCTTC. The chain is built from TRBV10-3 and TRBJ2-1; D might be TRBD2 (6 bases). With 10 bases removed from V and 3 bases from J, the gap between germline ends came to 22 bases. Germline V gene sequence: CDR1 ENHRY, CDR2 SYGVKD. The CDR3 is 16 residues long.

V and J are TRBV21-1 and TRBJ2-3; the table's TRBD1 call for D was not verified on the DNA. TRBV21-1 is labeled a pseudogene. CDR3 size: 12 residues. DNA of the CDR3: TGTGCCAGCAGCAACACAAAAGATACGCAGTATTTT. It yields the protein CASSNTKDTQYF.

The chain combines TRBV27 with TRBJ2-1; TRBD1 aligns across 7 bases. The CDR3 spans 15 residues. V shed 5 bases, J shed 2 bases, and the junction held 6 bases outside the gene matches. The germline gives CDR1 MNHEY, CDR2 SMNVEV (reference sequence). CDR3 loop: CASSRDRDTYNEQFF. CDR3 sequence (DNA): TGTGCCAGCAGTCGAGACAGGGACACCTACAATGAGCAGTTCTTC.

The rearrangement uses TRBV7-6 and TRBJ1-6, with D perhaps TRBD1 (5 bases). This CDR3 comprises 14 residues. Germline V CDR1 and CDR2: SGHVS, FNYEAQ. The V and J ends lost 5 bases and 10 bases respectively, with 15 bases between them. The CDR3 coding sequence is TGTGCCAGCAGCCGGCCAGGGCCTCGATCACCCCTCCACTTT. Residues: CASSRPGPRSPLHF.

This clone was observed a few times. This chain links TRBV7-8 with TRBJ2-5; 8 nucleotides align to TRBD2. Germline loops: CDR1 SGHVS, CDR2 FQNEAQ. Trimming at V came to 1 base and at J to 7 bases, leaving 11 bases not matched to a gene. The CDR3 consists of 16 residues. The CDR3 DNA reads as TGTGCCAGCAGCTTAGTCCGCGGGAGGTCCCTCGGGACCCAGTACTTC. This translates into CASSLVRGRSLGTQYF. Complete variable domain (other parts from reference TRBV7-8 and TRBJ2-5): GAGVSQSPRYKVAKRGQDVALRCDPISGHVSLFWYQQALGQGPEFLTYFQNEAQLDKSGLPSDRFFAERPEGSVSTLKIQRTQQEDSAVYLCASSLVRGRSLGTQYFGPGTRLLVL.

In this sample, this clone turned up a few times. The V gene is TRBV5-1, the J gene TRBJ2-7, with 7 bases that match TRBD1. The CDR3 has 14 amino acids. Germline CDR1 is SGHRS and CDR2 is YFSETQ. With 3 bases clipped from V and 0 bases from J, the junction kept 3 bases outside the gene matches. The CDR3 loop is CASSYGDSSYEQYV. The CDR3 DNA follows: TGCGCCAGCAGCTACGGGGACAGCTCCTACGAGCAGTACGTC.

On this clone itself: Other DNA variants within this sample encode the same CDR3. The J gene is TRBJ2-5, the V gene TRBV30; D not resolved. CDR3 length: 11 residues. Trimming pared 0 bases from V and 1 base from J, leaving 0 bases between. In germline, CDR1 is GTSNPN, CDR2 SVGIG (reference sequence). The CDR3 reads CAWSVQETQYF. The CDR3 coding sequence is TGTGCCTGGAGTGTCCAAGAGACCCAGTACTTC.

The chain uses TRBV6-5 and TRBJ2-5; weak D call: TRBD1 (6 bases). Looked up from germline, CDR1 is MNHEY and CDR2 is SVGAGI. The CDR3 loop spans 14 amino acids. Trimming left V 5 bases short and J 10 bases short, with 20 bases between. CDR3 bases: TGTGCCAGCAGTCCATCATCTAGAAAGGGGGTCCAGTACTTC. This codes for CASSPSSRKGVQYF.

About this clone: The same CDR3 is also encoded by other DNA sequences in this sample. The V gene is TRBV9, the J gene TRBJ2-3; D unresolved. The V end was cut by 0 bases, the J end by 4 bases, with 3 bases between. This CDR3 is 12 amino acids long. From germline, CDR1 is SGDLS and CDR2 YYNGEE. CDR3 sequence: CASSVGADTQYF. CDR3 sequence (DNA): TGTGCCAGCAGCGTAGGTGCAGATACGCAGTATTTT.

There are many counts of this clone. J is TRBJ2-5 and V is TRBV10-3; TRBD2 agrees at 7 bases. The J segment lost 1 base and the V segment lost 2 bases, leaving 1 base of the junction unmatched. CDR1 and CDR2 (germline): ENHRY, SYGVKD. The CDR3 has 14 amino acids. Written as DNA, the CDR3 is TGTGCCATCAGTGAGGCTAGCGGCCAAGAGACCCAGTACTTC. It specifies CAISEASGQETQYF.